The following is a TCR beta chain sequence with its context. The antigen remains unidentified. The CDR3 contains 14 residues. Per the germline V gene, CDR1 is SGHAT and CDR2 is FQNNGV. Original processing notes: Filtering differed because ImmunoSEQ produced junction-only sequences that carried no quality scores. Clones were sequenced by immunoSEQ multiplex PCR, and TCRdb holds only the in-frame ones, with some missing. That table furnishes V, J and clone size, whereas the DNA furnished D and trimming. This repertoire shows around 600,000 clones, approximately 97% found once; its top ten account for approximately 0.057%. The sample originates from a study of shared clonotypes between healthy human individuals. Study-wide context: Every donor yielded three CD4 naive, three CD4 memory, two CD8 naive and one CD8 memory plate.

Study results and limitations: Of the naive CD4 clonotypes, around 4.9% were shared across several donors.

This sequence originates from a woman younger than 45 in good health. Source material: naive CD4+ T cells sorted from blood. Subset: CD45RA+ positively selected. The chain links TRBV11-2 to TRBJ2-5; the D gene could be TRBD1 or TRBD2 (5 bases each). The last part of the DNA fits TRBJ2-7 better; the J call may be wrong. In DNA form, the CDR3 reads TGTGCCAGCAGCTCAAGGGACCGCGGCTACGAGCAGTACTTC. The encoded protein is CASSSRDRGYEQYF.